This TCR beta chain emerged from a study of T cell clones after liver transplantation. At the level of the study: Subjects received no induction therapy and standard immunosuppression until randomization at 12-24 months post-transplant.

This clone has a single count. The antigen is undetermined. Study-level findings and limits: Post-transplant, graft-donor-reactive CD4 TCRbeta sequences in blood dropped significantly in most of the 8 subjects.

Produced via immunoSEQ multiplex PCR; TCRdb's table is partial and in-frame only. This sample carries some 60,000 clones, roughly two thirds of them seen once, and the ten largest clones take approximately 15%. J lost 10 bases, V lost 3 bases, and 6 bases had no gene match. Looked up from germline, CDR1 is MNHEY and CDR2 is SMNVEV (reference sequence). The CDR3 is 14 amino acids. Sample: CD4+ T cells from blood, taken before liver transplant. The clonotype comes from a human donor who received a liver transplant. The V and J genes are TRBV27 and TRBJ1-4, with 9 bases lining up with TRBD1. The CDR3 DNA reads TGTGCCAGCAGTTTGGGACAGGGTGGAGGAAAACTGTTTTTT. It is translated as CASSLGQGGGKLFF.